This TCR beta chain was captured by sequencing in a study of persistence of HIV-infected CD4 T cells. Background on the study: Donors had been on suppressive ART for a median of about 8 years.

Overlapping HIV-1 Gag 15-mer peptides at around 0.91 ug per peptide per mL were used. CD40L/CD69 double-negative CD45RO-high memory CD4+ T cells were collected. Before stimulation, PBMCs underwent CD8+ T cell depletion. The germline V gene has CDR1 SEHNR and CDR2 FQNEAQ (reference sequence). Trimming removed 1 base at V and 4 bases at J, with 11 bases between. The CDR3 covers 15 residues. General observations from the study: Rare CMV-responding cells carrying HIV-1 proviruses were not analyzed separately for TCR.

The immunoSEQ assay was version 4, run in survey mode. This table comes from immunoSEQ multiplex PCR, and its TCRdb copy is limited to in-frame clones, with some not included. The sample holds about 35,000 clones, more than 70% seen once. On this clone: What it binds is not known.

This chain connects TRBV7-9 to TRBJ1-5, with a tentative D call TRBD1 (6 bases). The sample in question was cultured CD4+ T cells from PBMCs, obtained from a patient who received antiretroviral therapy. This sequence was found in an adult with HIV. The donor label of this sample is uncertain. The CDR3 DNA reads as TGTGCCAGCAGCTTAGACATAGGGGGGAATCAGCCCCAGCATTTT. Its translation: CASSLDIGGNQPQHF.